The 19 T cell receptor beta chains below all came from one sample that was sequenced in a study of CD8 T cells in ankylosing spondylitis. Study-wide findings and caveats: Seemingly characteristic of ankylosing spondylitis blood was a TCR beta motif consisting of several highly homologous variants.

TCRdb reprocessed the 5' RACE reads with MiXCR, giving one entry per CDR3 protein. The sample consists of roughly 450,000 distinct CDR3 sequences, about 24% of them appearing once. For these receptors, no antigen is known. Sequencing was performed on blood, either unsorted or a sorted T cell fraction (not recorded which). The receptors were gathered from a male donor with ankylosing spondylitis.

V and J are TRBV20-1 and TRBJ2-1, with TRBD2 matching 8 bases. Germline CDR1 DFQATT, CDR2 SNEGSKA (reference sequence). J lost 0 bases, V lost 0 bases, and 7 bases had no gene match. The CDR3 spans 17 residues. This CDR3 is CSARDSSGFLSYNEQFF. CDR3 bases: TGCAGTGCTAGAGATTCTAGCGGGTTCCTCTCCTACAATGAGCAGTTCTTC.

V and J are TRBV2 and TRBJ1-2; D is perhaps TRBD1 (5 bases). This CDR3 has 13 amino acids. From germline, CDR1 is SNHLY and CDR2 FYNNEI. V was cut by 1 base and J by 8 bases, with 11 bases left in between. CDR3 in DNA: TGTGCCAGCAGTGAAGGGGGCGGGATGGGCTACACCTTC. Its protein product is CASSEGGGMGYTF.

This clonotype occurred a few times. This sequence joins TRBV6-1 and TRBJ1-5; D not resolved. CDR1 and CDR2 (germline): MNHNS, SASEGT. V was clipped by 0 bases and J by 1 base, with 10 bases between them. The CDR3 contains 16 residues. The CDR3 DNA follows: TGTGCCAGCAGTGAAGCGCTTTGGGGAAGCAATCAGCCCCAGCATTTT. Translated: CASSEALWGSNQPQHF.

A few counts support this clonotype. The DNA of the CDR3 is TGTGCCAGCCAGATTTGGGACAGTACATCCTACGAGCAGTACGTC. Protein: CASQIWDSTSYEQYV. The chain joins TRBV21-1 to TRBJ2-7; the table's D gene call, TRBD1, was not cross checked with the DNA. TRBV21-1 is described as a pseudogene. This CDR3 is 15 amino acids long.

V usage is TRBV5-5 and J usage is TRBJ1-4; a weak D match, TRBD1 (6 bases). The CDR3 has 17 residues. Per the germline V gene, CDR1 is SGHKS and CDR2 is YYEKEE (reference sequence). The ends were cut back, 0 bases at V and 2 bases at J, with 14 bases in the middle. The CDR3: CASSLAPRGATNEKLFF. The CDR3 DNA reads TGTGCCAGCAGCTTGGCCCCTAGGGGGGCTACTAATGAAAAACTGTTTTTT.

V usage is TRBV12-3 or TRBV12-4 and J usage is TRBJ2-1; no definite D call. The CDR3 has 16 amino acids. Trimming took 6 bases from V and 5 from J, leaving 20 bases between them. The CDR3, as DNA: TGTGCCAGCAGCATACTAAGGGCGACGAACAACAATGAGCAGTTCTTC. This sequence encodes CASSILRATNNNEQFF.

The chain carries TRBV24-1 and TRBJ2-1; the D is unclear. The CDR3 has 12 residues. Trimming stripped 6 bases from V and 3 bases from J, with 5 bases between. CDR1 and CDR2 from the germline V gene are KGHDR and SFDVKD. CDR3 DNA sequence: TGTGCCACCAGTCACAACTACAATGAGCAGTTCTTC. This encodes CATSHNYNEQFF.

The rearrangement uses TRBV6-2 or TRBV6-3 and TRBJ1-5; D gene ambiguous. The CDR3 is 14 residues long. Trimming stripped 7 bases from V and 0 bases from J, with 10 bases between. Germline loops: CDR1 MNHEY, CDR2 SVGEGT. The CDR3 spells CASKNRYSNQPQHF. The CDR3 DNA follows: TGTGCCAGCAAAAATCGATATAGCAATCAGCCCCAGCATTTT.

The sample holds a few counts of this clonotype. This CDR3 reads CASRQLEAGGPYEQFF. The CDR3 DNA is TGCGCCAGCAGACAACTTGAAGCGGGAGGGCCCTATGAGCAGTTCTTC. The chain joins TRBV5-1 to TRBJ2-1, with TRBD2 matching 10 bases. The ends lost 5 bases at V and 8 bases at J; junction bases unmatched: 13. Germline V lookup: CDR1 SGHRS, CDR2 YFSETQ. The CDR3 extends over 16 amino acids.

V and J are TRBV5-1 and TRBJ1-5; 7 bases are shared with TRBD1. V lost 4 bases to trimming and J lost 0 bases; unmatched junction nucleotides: 7. The CDR3 has 16 amino acids. Germline V gene data show CDR1 as SGHRS and CDR2 as YFSETQ. The CDR3: CASSPQGTDSNQPQHF. As DNA, the CDR3 is TGCGCCAGCAGCCCCCAGGGGACAGATAGCAATCAGCCCCAGCATTTT.

The chain is built from TRBV20-1 and TRBJ2-7; D not certain. There are 13 residues in the CDR3. V lost 2 bases to trimming and J lost 2 bases, with 10 bases between them. CDR1 is DFQATT, CDR2 SNEGSKA, per germline (reference sequence). CDR3 in DNA: TGCAGTGCTAGAATGAGTGTAGCCTACGAGCAGTACTTC. Translated, it gives CSARMSVAYEQYF.

The chain joins TRBV29-1 to TRBJ1-4; D possibly corresponds to TRBD1 (5 bases). Germline assignment: CDR1 SQVTM and CDR2 ANQGSEA. Between the trimmed V and J ends, which lost 0 bases and 8 bases, there was a span of 13 bases. CDR3 size: 14 residues. CDR3 DNA sequence: TGCAGCGTTGAAGAGGGGCGGCCCCGAGAAAAACTGTTTTTT. Its translation is CSVEEGRPREKLFF.

J is TRBJ2-5 and V is TRBV3-1; 9 nucleotides match TRBD2. The CDR3 runs 17 residues. Trimming cost V 4 bases and J 5 bases; bases outside gene matches: 14. Germline assignment: CDR1 LGHDT and CDR2 YNNKEL (reference sequence). CDR3 bases: TGTGCCAGCAGCCCCCGCGGGATAGCGGGAGTAGGGGAGACCCAGTACTTC. The encoded protein is CASSPRGIAGVGETQYF.

The V and J genes are TRBV4-1 and TRBJ2-7; 7 nucleotides line up with TRBD2. Germline lookup yields CDR1 MGHRA and CDR2 YSYEKL. V gave up 1 base and J gave up 2 bases; unmatched junction bases: 5. The CDR3 is 15 amino acids. The CDR3 reads CASSQGPSGTYEQYV. CDR3 sequence (DNA): TGCGCCAGCAGCCAAGGCCCTAGCGGAACCTACGAGCAGTACGTC.

V is TRBV5-5 and J is TRBJ2-1; TRBD2 matches 10 bases. This CDR3 is built from 15 residues. CDR1 SGHKS and CDR2 YYEKEE come from the germline V gene (reference sequence). With 3 bases clipped from V and 9 bases from J, the junction kept 9 bases outside the gene matches. The CDR3 nucleotides read TGTGCCAGCAGCTCACCTAGCGGGGGACCCGGTGAGCAGTTCTTC. Translating gives CASSSPSGGPGEQFF.

The chain carries TRBV6-8 and TRBJ2-7, with 8 bases lining up with TRBD1. This CDR3 has 14 amino acids. V was pared by 6 bases and J by 5 bases, with 9 bases of the junction left unmatched. Germline CDR1 MNHGY, CDR2 SAAAGT. CDR3 residues: CASRDRQGPHEQYV. DNA for the CDR3: TGTGCCAGCAGGGACCGACAGGGGCCCCACGAGCAGTACGTC.

The V call is TRBV7-9, the J call TRBJ2-1; TRBD1 matches at 11 bases. The CDR3 consists of 16 residues. The germline V gene has CDR1 SEHNR and CDR2 FQNEAQ (reference sequence). V dropped 5 bases and J dropped 8; count of bases not matched to a gene: 11. CDR3 DNA: TGTGCCAGCAGCAAAAGGAGGGACAGGGGGAACGATGAGCAGTTCTTC. This gives the protein CASSKRRDRGNDEQFF.

The table lists this clonotype with a count of one. V and J are TRBV6-1 and TRBJ2-1; D remains ambiguous. The V and J ends lost 4 bases and 0 bases respectively, with 7 bases between them. The CDR3 runs 14 residues. From germline, CDR1 is MNHNS and CDR2 SASEGT. The CDR3 loop is CASSGPGSYNEQFF. CDR3 in DNA: TGTGCCAGCAGTGGGCCGGGCTCCTACAATGAGCAGTTCTTC.

In this sample, this clonotype turned up a few times. The rearrangement links TRBV29-1 to TRBJ2-3, with unresolved D. From germline, CDR1 is SQVTM and CDR2 ANQGSEA. Trimming pared 7 bases from V and 0 bases from J, leaving 14 bases between. There are 14 residues in the CDR3. CDR3: CSAPLGASTDTQYF. CDR3 nucleotide sequence: TGCAGCGCCCCCCTGGGCGCTAGCACAGATACGCAGTATTTT.